Presented here are 21 T cell receptor beta chains from one specimen sequenced in a study of control samples from healthy donors and cancer patients. Sequencing used immunoSEQ multiplex PCR; TCRdb keeps in-frame clones, though not all of them. The sample has tens of thousands of clones, roughly 91% seen once. The sample taken for sequencing was blood. Receptor source: a man aged 30 to 45 in good health.

The CDR3 is CASSPSRADSNSPLHF. The CDR3, as DNA: TGCGCCAGCAGCCCAAGCAGGGCGGACTCTAATTCACCCCTCCACTTT. The chain recombines TRBV5-1 with TRBJ1-6; maybe TRBD1 (5 bases). Germline V gene sequence: CDR1 SGHRS, CDR2 YFSETQ. V was cut by 4 bases and J by 6 bases, with 17 bases left in between. The CDR3 has 16 residues. Full variable domain (outside the CDR3, taken from reference TRBV5-1 and TRBJ1-6): KAGVTQTPRYLIKTRGQQVTLSCSPISGHRSVSWYQQTPGQGLQFLFEYFSETQRNKGNFPGRFSGRQFSNSRSEMNVSTLELGDSALYLCASSPSRADSNSPLHFGNGTRLTVT.

CDR3 sequence (DNA): TGTGCCAGCAGCTTAGATGGGCGGATACGGAACACCGGGGAGCTGTTTTTT. It specifies CASSLDGRIRNTGELFF. This chain uses TRBV11-2 with TRBJ2-2; no definite D call. With 0 bases removed from V and 1 base from J, the gap between germline ends came to 12 bases. CDR3 length: 17 amino acids. Per germline, CDR1 SGHAT and CDR2 FQNNGV.

CDR3 protein: CASSYRGLTVTEAFF. CDR3 DNA sequence: TGTGCCAGCAGTTATCGCGGACTCACTGTCACTGAAGCTTTCTTT. The chain recombines TRBV6-5 with TRBJ1-1, with no clear D. The V end lost 3 bases, the J end lost 4 bases, and 15 bases lay between the germline ends. The length of the CDR3 is 15 residues. CDR1 MNHEY and CDR2 SVGAGI come from the germline V gene.

The genes are TRBV9 and TRBJ1-5; unclear D gene. CDR3 length equals 14 residues. Per the germline V gene, CDR1 is SGDLS and CDR2 is YYNGEE. Deletions cut 0 bases from V and 6 bases from J, with 10 bases between. The CDR3 here is CASSVGSWGQPQHF. CDR3 nucleotide sequence: TGTGCCAGCAGCGTAGGATCTTGGGGTCAGCCCCAGCATTTT.

With regard to this clone: Its ends do not fully match the called genes, so a read error is possible. This chain uses TRBV7-8 with TRBJ1-1; the D is unclear. The CDR3 covers 12 residues. The germline gives CDR1 SGHVS, CDR2 FQNEAQ. Here the CDR3 DNA reads TGTGCCAGCAGCCAGACCTTAGCGGAACGGTCCTTT. It yields the protein CASSQTLAERSF.

V is TRBV19 and J is TRBJ1-1; possible D gene TRBD1, 5 bases. The CDR3 runs 14 residues. The germline V and J ends were trimmed by 3 bases and 4 bases, with 12 bases remaining between them. Per germline, CDR1 LNHDA and CDR2 SQIVND (reference sequence). Here the CDR3 DNA reads TGTGCCAGTAGTATCTTAGGGGTGGTCACTGAAGCTTTCTTT. Its protein is CASSILGVVTEAFF.

The count of this clone is one. The V gene is TRBV3-1 (or the pseudogene TRBV3-2), the J gene TRBJ1-4, with D perhaps TRBD1 (6 bases). This CDR3 spans 14 amino acids. CDR1 and CDR2 from the germline V gene are LGHDT and YNNKEL (reference sequence). V lost 4 bases and J lost 7, with 13 bases in between. CDR3 coding DNA: TGTGCCAGCAGCCTACAGGGTGGGGTTGAAAAACTGTTTTTT. Its translation: CASSLQGGVEKLFF.

CDR3 in amino acids: CASSISDGGNEAFF. CDR3 nucleotide sequence: TGTGCCAGTAGTATATCGGATGGAGGGAATGAAGCTTTCTTT. The V call is TRBV19, the J call TRBJ1-1; D is unresolved. In germline, CDR1 is LNHDA, CDR2 SQIVND (reference sequence). The CDR3 sequence is 14 residues long. Trimming stripped 2 bases from V and 7 bases from J, with 14 bases between.

The chain recombines TRBV4-1 with TRBJ2-5, with 7 bases aligning to TRBD2. Trimming removed 1 base from V and 5 bases from J; junction bases left unmatched: 7. CDR3 length equals 15 residues. Germline lookup yields CDR1 MGHRA and CDR2 YSYEKL. In nucleotides, the CDR3 is TGCGCCAGCAGCCAAGGTCCGGGAGGCGGGGAGACCCAGTACTTC. Its protein is CASSQGPGGGETQYF.

This sequence joins TRBV4-2 and TRBJ1-2; perhaps TRBD1 as D (5 bases). V was clipped by 1 base and J by 2 bases, with 11 bases between them. Germline-derived CDR1 and CDR2 are LGHNA and YNFKEQ. This CDR3 has 15 amino acids. CDR3 protein: CASSQGVGQNYGYTF. The CDR3 nucleotides read TGTGCCAGCAGCCAAGGGGTGGGGCAGAACTATGGCTACACCTTC.

The chain has TRBV7-3 and TRBJ1-2; 10 bases map to TRBD1. The CDR3 covers 15 residues. After removal of 0 bases from V and 4 bases from J, the junction contained 2 bases not matched to a gene. Germline CDR1 and CDR2: SGHTA and FQGTGA. CDR3: CASSLTGTGVYGYTF. CDR3 nucleotides: TGTGCCAGCAGCTTAACTGGGACAGGGGTCTATGGCTACACCTTC.

This clone was detected a few times. The DNA for the CDR3 is TGTGCCAGCAGTTACTCGAGTATGGGGTTTAGCAATCAGCCCCAGCATTTT. It translates to CASSYSSMGFSNQPQHF. V is TRBV6-2 or TRBV6-3 and J is TRBJ1-5; D gene uncertain. Trimming took off 0 bases at V and 0 bases at J, with 12 bases between the two ends. The V gene's germline CDR1 is MNHEY and CDR2 SVGEGT. This CDR3 contains 17 residues.

The chain employs TRBV15 and TRBJ1-5, with D possibly matching TRBD1 (6 bases). The CDR3 has 18 residues. Between the trimmed V and J ends, which lost 0 bases and 2 bases, there was a span of 17 bases. Germline V gene lookup returns CDR1 LNHNV and CDR2 YYDKDF (reference sequence). The CDR3, as DNA: TGTGCCACCAGCAGAGATTCCATCCTCTACAGGGGCAATCAGCCCCAGCATTTT. This translates into CATSRDSILYRGNQPQHF.

The chain is built from TRBV6-2 or TRBV6-3 and TRBJ2-7; tentative D call: TRBD2 (5 bases). CDR1 and CDR2 (germline): MNHEY, SVGEGT. Trimming removed 0 bases from V and 2 bases from J, with 8 bases in between. This CDR3 is 14 amino acids long. CDR3 sequence: CASSYSSGPYEQYF. CDR3 sequence (DNA): TGTGCCAGCAGTTACTCAAGCGGTCCCTACGAGCAGTACTTC.

J is TRBJ1-2 and V is TRBV6-5, with 9 positions matching TRBD1. In germline, CDR1 is MNHEY, CDR2 SVGAGI. V lost 8 bases to trimming and J lost 6 bases; unmatched junction nucleotides: 13. This CDR3 is built from 15 residues. In nucleotides, the CDR3 is TGTGCCAGCGGCCGGGGGGACAGGGAGGTTGATGGCTACACCTTC. Translated, it gives CASGRGDREVDGYTF.

The rearrangement links TRBV19 to TRBJ1-3, with unresolved D. This CDR3 is 13 amino acids long. V lost 1 base and J 3 bases, leaving 4 bases between the germline ends. The V gene's germline CDR1 is LNHDA and CDR2 SQIVND (reference sequence). The CDR3 loop reads CASSIALGNTIYF. The CDR3 bases are TGTGCCAGTAGTATAGCCCTTGGAAACACCATATATTTT.

The chain links TRBV3-1 (or the pseudogene TRBV3-2) to TRBJ1-3; D gene ambiguous. Germline V lookup: CDR1 LGHDT, CDR2 YNNKEL (reference sequence). The V end lost 4 bases, the J end lost 0 bases, and 10 bases lay between the germline ends. The CDR3 is 15 residues long. CDR3 amino acids: CASSPDMSSGNTIYF. CDR3 nucleotide sequence: TGTGCCAGCAGCCCCGACATGAGCTCTGGAAACACCATATATTTT.

J is TRBJ2-7 and V is TRBV30, with D perhaps assigned TRBD1 or TRBD2 (5 bases each). The CDR3 consists of 14 residues. Trimming removed 0 bases from V and 5 bases from J, with 14 bases in between. Germline-derived CDR1 and CDR2 are GTSNPN and SVGIG (reference sequence). CDR3 amino acids: CAWSVGERGDEQYF. CDR3 nucleotide sequence: TGTGCCTGGAGTGTAGGGGAAAGGGGAGACGAGCAGTACTTC.

The rearrangement joins TRBV5-1 to TRBJ2-2, with TRBD1 identical over 9 bases. Per the germline V gene, CDR1 is SGHRS and CDR2 is YFSETQ. Trimming removed 3 bases from V and 6 bases from J; junction bases left unmatched: 12. CDR3 size: 17 residues. In nucleotides, the CDR3 is TGCGCCAGCAGCTACAATTACGGGACAGGGACGGCCGGGGAGCTGTTTTTT. Protein sequence: CASSYNYGTGTAGELFF. The full variable domain, completed using reference TRBV5-1 and TRBJ2-2, is KAGVTQTPRYLIKTRGQQVTLSCSPISGHRSVSWYQQTPGQGLQFLFEYFSETQRNKGNFPGRFSGRQFSNSRSEMNVSTLELGDSALYLCASSYNYGTGTAGELFFGEGSRLTVL.

CDR3 coding DNA: TGTGCCTCCTACCTGGACGGGAACACTGAAGCTTTCTTT. Encoded protein: CASYLDGNTEAFF. The chain links TRBV6-5 to TRBJ1-1, with no clear D. The CDR3 has 13 amino acids. The germline gives CDR1 MNHEY, CDR2 SVGAGI. The V gene lost 11 bases and the J gene lost 1 base, with 14 bases spanning the gap.

This chain links TRBV12-5 with TRBJ2-3, with 7 bases that match TRBD1. From germline, CDR1 is LGHNT and CDR2 FRNRAP. The V and J ends lost 5 bases and 2 bases, in that order; junction bases with no gene match: 7. CDR3 length: 15 residues. The CDR3, as DNA: TGTGCTAGTGGTCCAGGACAGGAGCTCACAGATACGCAGTATTTT. This sequence encodes CASGPGQELTDTQYF.